The subject of this entry is one T cell receptor (beta chain). The antigen is undetermined. The CDR3 is made up of 17 amino acids. Looked up from germline, CDR1 is SGHVS and CDR2 is FQNEAQ. The sample belongs to a study of monozygotic twins with inflammatory bowel disease. General study findings and limits: Healthy co-twins, by inverse Simpson, had higher TCRbeta diversity than their siblings with IBD.

Addition of UMIs with a 6-nucleotide sample barcode was achieved by template switching. TCRdb reanalyzed the 5' RACE reads and collapses them to one entry per CDR3 protein, without DNA. In all, the sample yields more than 120,000 distinct CDR3 sequences. The origin of this receptor is a human donor with ulcerative colitis or Crohn's disease, or a healthy co-twin of an affected twin (not recorded which). V gene TRBV7-8 combines with J gene TRBJ2-6. Material: blood. The CDR3 loop is CASSVLLVGTGANVLTF.